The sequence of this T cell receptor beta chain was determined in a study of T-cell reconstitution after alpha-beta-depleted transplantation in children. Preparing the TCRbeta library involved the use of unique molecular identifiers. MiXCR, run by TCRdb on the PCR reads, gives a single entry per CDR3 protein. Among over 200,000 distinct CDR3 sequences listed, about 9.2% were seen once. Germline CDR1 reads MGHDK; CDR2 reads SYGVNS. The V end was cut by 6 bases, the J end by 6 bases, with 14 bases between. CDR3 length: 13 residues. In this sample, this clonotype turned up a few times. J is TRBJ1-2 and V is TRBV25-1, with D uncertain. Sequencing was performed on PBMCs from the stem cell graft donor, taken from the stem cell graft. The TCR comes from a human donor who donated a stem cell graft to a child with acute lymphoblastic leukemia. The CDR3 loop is CASRSQGPHGYTF. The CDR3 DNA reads TGTGCCAGCAGGTCCCAAGGACCTCATGGCTACACCTTC.